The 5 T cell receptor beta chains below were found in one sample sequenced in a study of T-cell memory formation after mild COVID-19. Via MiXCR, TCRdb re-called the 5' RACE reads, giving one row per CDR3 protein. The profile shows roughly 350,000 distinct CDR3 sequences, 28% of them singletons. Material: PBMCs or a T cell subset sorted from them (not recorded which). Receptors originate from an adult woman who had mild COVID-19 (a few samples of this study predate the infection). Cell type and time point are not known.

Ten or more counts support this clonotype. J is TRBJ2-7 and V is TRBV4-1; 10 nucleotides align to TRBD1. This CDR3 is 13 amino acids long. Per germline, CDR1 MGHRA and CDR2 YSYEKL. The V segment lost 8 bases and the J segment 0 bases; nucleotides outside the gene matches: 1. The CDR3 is CASRDRGSYEQYF. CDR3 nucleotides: TGCGCCAGCCGGGACAGGGGCTCCTACGAGCAGTACTTC.

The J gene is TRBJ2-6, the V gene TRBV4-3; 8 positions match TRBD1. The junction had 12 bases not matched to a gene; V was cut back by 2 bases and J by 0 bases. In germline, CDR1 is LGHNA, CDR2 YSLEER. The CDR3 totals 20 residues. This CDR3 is CASSQSREETGASGANVLTF. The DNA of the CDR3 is TGCGCCAGCAGCCAATCTAGGGAGGAGACAGGGGCCTCTGGGGCCAACGTCCTGACTTTC.

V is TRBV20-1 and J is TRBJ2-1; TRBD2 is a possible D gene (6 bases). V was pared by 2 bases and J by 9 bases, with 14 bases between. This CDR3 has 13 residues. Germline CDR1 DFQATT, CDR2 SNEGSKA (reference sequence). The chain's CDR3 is CSARSGRSSEQFF. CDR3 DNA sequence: TGCAGTGCTAGATCCGGGAGATCTAGTGAGCAGTTCTTC.

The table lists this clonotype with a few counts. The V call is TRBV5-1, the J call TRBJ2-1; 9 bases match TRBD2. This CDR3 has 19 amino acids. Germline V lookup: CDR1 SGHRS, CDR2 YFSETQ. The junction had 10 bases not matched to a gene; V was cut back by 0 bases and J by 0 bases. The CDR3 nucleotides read TGCGCCAGCAGCTTGGTGCTAGCGGGACTGTCTAGCTCCTACAATGAGCAGTTCTTC. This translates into CASSLVLAGLSSSYNEQFF.

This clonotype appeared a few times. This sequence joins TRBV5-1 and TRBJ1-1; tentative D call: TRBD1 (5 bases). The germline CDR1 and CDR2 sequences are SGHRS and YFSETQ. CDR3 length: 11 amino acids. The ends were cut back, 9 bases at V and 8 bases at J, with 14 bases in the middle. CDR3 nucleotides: TGCGCCACCCAGGGATTTGGGGAAGCTTTCTTT. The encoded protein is CATQGFGEAFF.